The source of this T cell receptor (beta chain) is a study of blood T cell repertoires in COVID-19. Background on the study: COVID-19 samples collected from the United States, Italy and Spain covered acute and convalescent phases.

Germline assignment: CDR1 SGHNT and CDR2 YYREEE (reference sequence). Unmatched junction bases numbered 9, after V lost 4 bases and J lost 6 bases. CDR3 length: 15 residues. How the authors handled the data: Quantification of nucleated cells was approximated via reference gene primer amplification. Sequenced by immunoSEQ multiplex PCR; TCRdb stores in-frame clones only, minus some. That table gives V, J and clone size, and the DNA gave D and trimming. The sample has 430,000 or so clones; about 90% are singletons. The Seattle patients, enrolled during active infection, were followed longitudinally. The sequenced sample was peripheral blood. The chain employs TRBV5-4 and TRBJ2-1; 8 bases map to TRBD2. The clonotype was recovered from a man aged 18 to 30 with COVID-19, enrolled during active disease. The CDR3 DNA is TGTGCCAGCAGCACCCCCGAGGCGGGAGGCAATGAGCAGTTCTTC. As protein: CASSTPEAGGNEQFF. The full variable domain, rest sourced from reference TRBV5-4 and TRBJ2-1, is ETGVTQSPTHLIKTRGQQVTLRCSSQSGHNTVSWYQQALGQGPQFIFQYYREEENGRGNFPPRFSGLQFPNYSSELNVNALELDDSALYLCASSTPEAGGNEQFFGPGTRLTVL.